This is a list of T cell receptor beta chains from one sample in a study of shared clonotypes between healthy human individuals. Produced via immunoSEQ multiplex PCR; TCRdb's table is partial and in-frame only. The sample includes nearly 2 million clones, roughly 95% of them seen just once. The sequenced sample was naive CD8+ T cells sorted from blood. The source of these receptors is a man younger than 30 in good health. CDR3s include the opening cysteine and the closing phenylalanine or tryptophan. A D gene is named only where the DNA matches it firmly. Expanded clones are given a class, and other clones once, few, many or no size at all.

V	J	size	D	CDR3	DNA
TRBV27	TRBJ1-2	.	TRBD1	CASSLSTGERSYGYTF	TGTGCCAGCAGTCTTTCGACAGGGGAGAGGTCCTATGGCTACACCTTC
TRBV19	TRBJ1-2	few	.	CASTTWDYGYTF	TGTGCCAGTACTACCTGGGACTATGGCTACACCTTC
TRBV5-1	TRBJ2-7	.	TRBD1	CASSLGTGYYEQYF	TGCGCCAGCAGCTTGGGGACAGGCTACTACGAGCAGTACTTC
TRBV5-4	TRBJ1-4	.	.	CASSHRETNEKLFF	TGTGCCAGCAGCCATAGGGAGACAAATGAAAAACTGTTTTTT
TRBV29-1	TRBJ2-7	.	.	CSVVGQTEAYEQYF	TGCAGCGTTGTAGGTCAGACAGAAGCCTACGAGCAGTACTTC
TRBV19	TRBJ2-7	.	TRBD1	CASSIETGLPYEQYF	TGTGCCAGTAGTATTGAGACAGGGCTGCCCTACGAGCAGTACTTC
TRBV6-5	TRBJ1-2	.	.	CASSYMGAGYTF	TGTGCCAGCAGTTACATGGGGGCTGGCTACACCTTC
TRBV5-6	TRBJ1-1	.	TRBD1	CASSLLGQGFGTEAFF	TGTGCCAGCAGCTTGCTGGGACAGGGTTTCGGTACTGAAGCTTTCTTT
TRBV30	TRBJ2-7	.	.	CAWSQEDAGSSQYF	TGTGCCTGGAGCCAGGAGGACGCGGGTTCCTCTCAGTACTTC
TRBV2	TRBJ2-7	.	TRBD1	CASSPTRTGGISYEQYF	TGTGCCAGCAGTCCTACCCGTACAGGGGGCATCTCCTACGAGCAGTACTTC
TRBV19	TRBJ1-1	.	.	CASSIGFGTQNTEAFF	TGTGCCAGTAGTATTGGTTTCGGGACACAGAACACTGAAGCTTTCTTT
TRBV6-5	TRBJ1-2	.	.	CASSYSRGARDGYTF	TGTGCCAGCAGTTACTCTCGGGGGGCAAGGGATGGCTACACCTTC
TRBV11-2	TRBJ2-1	.	TRBD2	CASSSPQASGRVNEQFF	TGTGCCAGCAGCTCCCCCCAAGCTAGCGGGAGGGTCAATGAGCAGTTCTTC
TRBV7-9	TRBJ2-2	.	TRBD1	CASRGIRWTGLTGELFF	TGTGCCAGCAGAGGGATCCGATGGACAGGGCTTACCGGGGAGCTGTTTTTT
TRBV9	TRBJ2-1	.	.	CASSVLADYNEQFF	TGTGCCAGCAGCGTATTGGCAGACTACAATGAGCAGTTCTTC
TRBV30	TRBJ1-1	few	.	CAWSVIGYGLNTEAFF	TGTGCCTGGAGTGTAATCGGATACGGTCTCAACACTGAAGCTTTCTTT
TRBV7-9	TRBJ2-1	.	TRBD2	CASSGTSGSGEQFF	TGTGCCAGCAGTGGGACTAGCGGGAGTGGTGAGCAGTTCTTC
TRBV7-7	TRBJ2-2	.	.	CASSFGGTGELFF	TGTGCTAGCAGCTTTGGGGGAACCGGGGAGCTGTTTTTT
TRBV4-2	TRBJ2-2	.	.	CASSQDPVITANTGELFF	TGTGCCAGCAGCCAAGATCCAGTTATCACCGCGAACACCGGGGAGCTGTTTTTT
TRBV13	TRBJ2-3	.	.	CASSLKITDTQYF	TGTGCCAGCAGCTTAAAGATCACAGATACGCAGTATTTT
TRBV7-9	TRBJ2-3	.	TRBD2	CASSHLAGGPTDTQYF	TGTGCCAGCAGCCATCTAGCGGGGGGGCCCACAGATACGCAGTATTTT
TRBV28	TRBJ2-1	.	TRBD1	CASSLADRPNNEQFF	TGTGCCAGCAGTTTAGCGGACAGGCCGAACAATGAGCAGTTCTTC
TRBV7-9	TRBJ2-7	.	.	CASSLGAVPYEQYF	TGTGCCAGCAGCTTAGGGGCAGTACCCTACGAGCAGTACTTC
TRBV7-8	TRBJ2-3	.	.	CASSLAAAATGDTQYF	TGTGCCAGCAGCTTAGCCGCTGCGGCCACAGGGGATACGCAGTATTTT
TRBV6-5	TRBJ1-1	.	.	CASSYDGGGSAFF	TGTGCCAGCAGTTACGACGGAGGGGGTTCAGCTTTCTTT
TRBV19	TRBJ2-7	.	TRBD1	CASRGSGTGSEQYF	TGTGCCAGTAGGGGGTCCGGGACAGGATCCGAGCAGTACTTC
TRBV4-1	TRBJ1-5	.	.	CASSQAAGISNQPQHF	TGCGCCAGCAGCCAAGCTGCAGGGATTAGCAATCAGCCCCAGCATTTT
TRBV27	TRBJ2-2	.	TRBD2	CASRFTGGRTGELFF	TGTGCCAGCAGGTTTACGGGGGGGCGCACCGGGGAGCTGTTTTTT
TRBV7-3	TRBJ2-3	.	TRBD1	CASSPGQGKGTDTQYF	TGTGCCAGCAGCCCAGGACAGGGGAAGGGCACAGATACGCAGTATTTT
TRBV10-2	TRBJ2-7	.	.	CASSESGYEQYF	TGCGCCAGCAGTGAGTCGGGGTACGAGCAGTACTTC
TRBV7-9	TRBJ1-6	.	TRBD1	CASSSIKTGAPNNSPLHF	TGTGCCAGCAGCTCGATTAAAACAGGGGCTCCGAATAATTCACCCCTCCACTTT
TRBV19	TRBJ2-7	.	.	CASSPRHYYEQYF	TGTGCCAGTAGCCCAAGACACTACTACGAGCAGTACTTC
TRBV18	TRBJ1-2	.	.	CASSPDAGWGYTF	TGTGCCAGCTCACCAGACGCAGGGTGGGGCTACACCTTC
TRBV11-2	TRBJ2-7	.	.	CASSSPREQYF	TGTGCCAGCAGCTCTCCCAGAGAGCAGTACTTC
TRBV4-3	TRBJ2-3	.	TRBD2	CASSQSGGTGGPDTQYF	TGCGCCAGCAGCCAGAGCGGCGGGACGGGAGGGCCGGATACGCAGTATTTT
TRBV28	TRBJ2-1	.	.	CASSLGEGEQFF	TGTGCCAGCAGTTTAGGGGAAGGTGAGCAGTTCTTC
TRBV30	TRBJ2-3	.	TRBD2	CAWTERETDTQYF	TGTGCCTGGACGGAGCGGGAAACAGATACGCAGTATTTT
TRBV6-1	TRBJ2-1	.	TRBD2	CASSEASGTYNEQFF	TGTGCCAGCAGTGAAGCTAGCGGGACTTACAATGAGCAGTTCTTC
TRBV30	TRBJ2-2	.	.	CAWSVAQYGELFF	TGTGCCTGGAGTGTAGCCCAATACGGGGAGCTGTTTTTT
TRBV5-4	TRBJ2-3	.	.	CASSSYSTDTQYF	TGTGCCAGCAGCTCCTACAGCACAGATACGCAGTATTTT
TRBV5-6	TRBJ2-3	.	.	CASSSNVGTQYF	TGTGCCAGCAGCTCAAACGTGGGTACGCAGTATTTT
TRBV2	TRBJ1-1	.	TRBD1	CASRDRGKAEAFF	TGTGCCAGCAGAGACAGGGGGAAGGCTGAAGCTTTCTTT
TRBV7-9	TRBJ2-1	.	.	CASSPLPEQFF	TGTGCCAGCAGCCCACTACCGGAGCAGTTCTTC
TRBV7-3	TRBJ2-7	.	.	CASSLSLRGEQYF	TGTGCCAGCAGCTTATCGTTGAGGGGCGAGCAGTACTTC
TRBV6-5	TRBJ1-2	.	.	CASSNPGGGYGYTF	TGTGCCAGCAGTAACCCGGGGGGAGGATATGGCTACACCTTC